This TCR beta chain was observed in a study of T cell repertoires in cytomegalovirus infection. Study in general: Evidence of both CMV infection and a matching HLA type came from public TCR beta signatures. Overall study findings and caveats: Summed frequency of public TCR beta families distinguished CMV carriers with the relevant HLA. The response measured ex vivo was dominated by TCR beta clonotypes (HLA-C-restricted and CMV-specific).

One entry per CDR3 protein results from TCRdb running MiXCR on the reads. The profile shows about 180,000 distinct CDR3 sequences, roughly an eighth of them singletons. This clonotype came up many times. Its antigen is undetermined. Germline V gene data show CDR1 as SGHTA and CDR2 as FQGTGA. Trimming took 5 bases from V and 6 from J, leaving 17 bases between them. The CDR3 is made up of 15 amino acids. The V and J genes are TRBV7-3 and TRBJ2-1, with D perhaps TRBD1 (5 bases). The material sequenced was PBMCs. This receptor was taken from a human donor in good health (CMV status not recorded). Some clones in this sample may be carry-over from other donors' samples. The CDR3, as DNA: TGTGCCAGCAGCCCAGGGCCGAGCGCCTTCAATGAGCAGTTCTTC. Amino acids: CASSPGPSAFNEQFF. The whole variable domain, remainder taken from reference TRBV7-3 and TRBJ2-1, is GAGVSQTPSNKVTEKGKYVELRCDPISGHTALYWYRQSLGQGPEFLIYFQGTGAADDSGLPNDRFFAVRPEGSVSTLKIQRTERGDSAVYLCASSPGPSAFNEQFFGPGTRLTVL.